This TCR beta chain was sequenced for a study of tumor-infiltrating lymphocytes in primary liver carcinoma. Overall study results and limits: Reduced overlap was seen in tumor-adjacent and tumor-blood pairs versus tumor region pairs. Blood's top-250-clone fraction was significantly lower than that of tumors (p = 0.039). Researchers did not compare CD4+ and CD8+ repertoires, as samples were bulk unsorted.

Germline DNA was also extracted, and blood RNA was taken from unsorted whole blood. Regarding this clonotype: Its antigen is unknown. Germline and junction disagree at one end, which may indicate a read error.

Starting material of approximately 500 ng total RNA yielded TCR beta cDNA via a constant-region primer. Slightly modified ARM-PCR served as the procedure for the TCR beta libraries. These libraries came from three rounds of nested multiplex PCR. A C-beta reverse primer and TRBV1-TRBV30 forward primers served in each of the first two PCR rounds, at about 10 cycles apiece. TCRdb processed the multiplex PCR reads anew with MiXCR; each CDR3 protein has one entry. The data hold 300,000 to 350,000 distinct CDR3 sequences, with 65% observed a single time. Germline loops: CDR1 SGHKS, CDR2 YYEKEE (reference sequence). This CDR3 is 14 amino acids long.

The TCR originated in a man aged 35 to 55 with primary liver carcinoma and hepatitis B virus infection. The chain couples TRBV5-5 to TRBJ2-7; D unresolved. What was sequenced was peripheral blood. The CDR3: CTSSLGYSSYEQYF. Written as DNA, the CDR3 is TGTACCAGCAGCTTAGGCTACAGCTCCTACGAGCAGTACTTC.